A single sample gave rise to the 20 T cell receptor beta chains below, sequenced in a study of Graves' ophthalmopathy and Graves' hyperthyroidism. Amplification from RNA transcripts yielded the TCR beta CDR3 regions. RT-PCR in the first round used HTBI primers; a second-round multiplex PCR followed. TCRdb re-derived calls from the multiplex PCR reads in MiXCR, one entry per CDR3 protein. The table shows about 550,000 distinct CDR3 sequences, with roughly 39% occurring only once. Sequencing input: peripheral blood or thyroid tissue (not recorded which). The receptors derive from an adult man with Graves' hyperthyroidism.

V usage is TRBV7-9 and J usage is TRBJ1-1, with 7 bases that match TRBD1. Looked up from germline, CDR1 is SEHNR and CDR2 is FQNEAQ (reference sequence). The CDR3 is made up of 19 amino acids. V lost 8 bases to trimming and J lost 1 base; unmatched junction nucleotides: 22. The CDR3, as DNA: TGTGCCAGCTCACCAGCCTCGTCTATGACGGGACAGACGAACACTGAAGCTTTCTTT. Residues: CASSPASSMTGQTNTEAFF.

On this clonotype itself: A much larger clonotype is one base distant, so this may be a read error. The chain joins TRBV10-2 to TRBJ1-3; possibly TRBD1 for D (5 bases). Per germline, CDR1 WSHSY and CDR2 SAAADI. This CDR3 is built from 16 residues. Trimming shortened V by 4 bases and J by 0 bases, and 13 bases separated the two germline ends. CDR3 sequence (DNA): TGCGCCAGCAGTGGGTCGTACAGGAGCTCTGGAAACACCATATATTTT. Translated: CASSGSYRSSGNTIYF.

The chain carries TRBV7-2 and TRBJ2-1; D perhaps matches TRBD2 (7 bases). Trimming cost V 8 bases and J 12 bases, with 23 bases left between them. The CDR3 contains 14 residues. Per the germline V gene, CDR1 is SGHTA and CDR2 is FQGNSA. The CDR3, as DNA: TGTGCCAGCTCCCAAGGGGGGGGTCAGATGGGGCAGTTCTTC. Translated, it gives CASSQGGGQMGQFF. Complete variable domain (other parts from reference TRBV7-2 and TRBJ2-1): GAGVSQSPSNKVTEKGKDVELRCDPISGHTALYWYRQSLGQGLEFLIYFQGNSAPDKSGLPSDRFSAERTGGSVSTLTIQRTQQEDSAVYLCASSQGGGQMGQFFGPGTRLTVL.

This clonotype has a count of ten or more. The chain links TRBV27 to TRBJ1-2; D is undetermined. V was pared by 6 bases and J by 3 bases, with 14 bases between. CDR3 size: 14 residues. The germline V gene encodes CDR1 MNHEY and CDR2 SMNVEV (reference sequence). In DNA form, the CDR3 reads TGTGCCAGCAGCCTGGCAGGACCCTACTATGGCTACACCTTC. Translated, it gives CASSLAGPYYGYTF.

The chain employs TRBV3-1 and TRBJ2-5, with TRBD2 matching 12 bases. Germline CDR1 reads LGHDT; CDR2 reads YNNKEL (reference sequence). CDR3 size: 16 residues. V trimming: 4 bases; J trimming: 4 bases; junction bases outside the gene matches: 7. For the CDR3, the DNA is TGTGCCAGCAGCCGCATACTAGCGGGGGGACGAGAGACCCAGTACTTC. Encoded protein: CASSRILAGGRETQYF.

This chain joins TRBV30 and TRBJ1-2; 9 positions match TRBD1. The CDR3 consists of 14 residues. V shed 2 bases, J shed 5 bases, and the junction held 6 bases outside the gene matches. Germline-derived CDR1 and CDR2 are GTSNPN and SVGIG (reference sequence). The chain's CDR3 is CAWSPGTGKYGYTF. The CDR3 DNA sequence: TGTGCCTGGAGTCCCGGGACAGGGAAGTATGGCTACACCTTC.

A word on this clonotype: A read error may be the cause here, since a much bigger clone is one base away. This chain uses TRBV12-3 or TRBV12-4 with TRBJ1-2, with 7 bases lining up with TRBD1. V lost 6 bases, J lost 4 bases, and 14 bases stayed unmatched. The CDR3 length is 16 residues. The CDR3 protein is CASRRSGGPMFYGYTF. For the CDR3, the DNA is TGTGCCAGCAGAAGATCAGGGGGACCCATGTTCTATGGCTACACCTTC.

In the case of this clonotype: This sequence may be a read error, since a much larger clone differs from it by one base. This CDR3 fails to terminate in the conserved phenylalanine or tryptophan, so it likely reflects a read error. This chain connects TRBV7-2 to TRBJ2-7; 10 positions agree with TRBD1. Germline CDR1 SGHTA, CDR2 FQGNSA. This CDR3 comprises 14 residues. V dropped 3 bases and J dropped 3; count of bases not matched to a gene: 2. The CDR3 nucleotides are TGTGCCAGCAGCTTGGGGACAGGGGTCTACGAGCAGTACCTC. This sequence encodes CASSLGTGVYEQYL.

This clonotype was detected a few times. CDR3 nucleotide sequence: TGCGCCAGCAGCCAAGATTCACAGCGGAATTCACCCCTCCACTTT. Translation: CASSQDSQRNSPLHF. The rearrangement uses TRBV4-1 and TRBJ1-6, with D hard to call. Germline-derived CDR1 and CDR2 are MGHRA and YSYEKL. Trimming pared 0 bases from V and 7 bases from J, leaving 10 bases between. This CDR3 comprises 15 residues.

Many counts were recorded for this clonotype. The junction differs from germline at one of its ends, possibly a read error. This rearrangement joins TRBV7-9 to TRBJ1-4; weak D call: TRBD1 (5 bases). The CDR3 has 13 residues. The germline V gene encodes CDR1 SEHNR and CDR2 FQNEAQ (reference sequence). The DNA for the CDR3 is TGCGCCAGCAGCTTGGAGGGACGAGAAAAACTGTTTTTT. It is translated as CASSLEGREKLFF.

The table lists this clonotype with many counts. The DNA of the CDR3 is TGTGCCAGCAGCTGGATCAAGAACACTGAAGCTTTCTTT. It encodes CASSWIKNTEAFF. The chain joins TRBV11-2 to TRBJ1-1, with unresolved D. CDR3 length: 13 residues. CDR1 and CDR2 (germline): SGHAT, FQNNGV. Trimming removed 4 bases at V and 1 base at J, with 7 bases between.

Notes on this clonotype: A much larger clone is a single base away; this may be a read error. The chain couples TRBV6-1 to TRBJ2-2, with D possibly TRBD2 on 5 matching bases. With 4 bases removed from V and 0 bases from J, the gap between germline ends came to 6 bases. CDR1 and CDR2 (germline): MNHNS, SASEGT. The CDR3 has 14 residues. CDR3 sequence reads: CASSGRTNTGELFF. The CDR3 DNA is TGTGCCAGCAGTGGGAGGACGAACACCGGGGAGCTGTTTTTT.

The V call is TRBV9, the J call TRBJ2-5, with 14 bases matching TRBD2. This CDR3 contains 17 residues. Trimming at V came to 3 bases and at J to 1 base, leaving 5 bases not matched to a gene. In germline, CDR1 is SGDLS, CDR2 YYNGEE. In nucleotides, the CDR3 is TGTGCCAGCAGCGAAACCGGACTAGCGGGGGGCCAAGAGACCCAGTACTTC. This gives the protein CASSETGLAGGQETQYF. Supplemented by reference TRBV9 and TRBJ2-5, the full variable domain reads DSGVTQTPKHLITATGQRVTLRCSPRSGDLSVYWYQQSLDQGLQFLIQYYNGEERAKGNILERFSAQQFPDLHSELNLSSLELGDSALYFCASSETGLAGGQETQYFGPGTRLLVL.

V usage is TRBV5-1 and J usage is TRBJ2-1; D gene unclear. CDR3 length: 13 residues. Between the trimmed V and J ends, which lost 1 base and 4 bases, there was a span of 6 bases. Germline V gene lookup returns CDR1 SGHRS and CDR2 YFSETQ. As DNA, the CDR3 is TGCGCCAGCAGCTTGTCGAGGTACAATGAGCAGTTCTTC. Amino acids: CASSLSRYNEQFF.

This clonotype appeared many times. The chain recombines TRBV6-5 with TRBJ2-5; TRBD2 matches 9 bases. CDR3 length: 14 residues. The V segment lost 7 bases and the J segment 3 bases; nucleotides outside the gene matches: 6. The germline CDR1 and CDR2 sequences are MNHEY and SVGAGI. This CDR3 reads CASKKGLAEETQYF. The DNA for the CDR3 is TGTGCCAGCAAAAAGGGACTAGCTGAAGAGACCCAGTACTTC.

This clonotype has a count of ten or more. The genes are TRBV19 and TRBJ1-1, with 9 positions matching TRBD1. V shed 4 bases, J shed 9 bases, and the junction held 6 bases outside the gene matches. This CDR3 has 13 amino acids. CDR1 LNHDA and CDR2 SQIVND come from the germline V gene (reference sequence). The CDR3 DNA follows: TGTGCCAGTAGTAGGGACAGGGAGTCCCAAGCTTTCTTT. Its translation is CASSRDRESQAFF.

This chain uses TRBV2 with TRBJ1-2; D unresolved. Germline-derived CDR1 and CDR2 are SNHLY and FYNNEI. This CDR3 is 11 amino acids long. CDR3 protein: CASDGPGGYTF. The CDR3 region has the DNA TGTGCTAGTGACGGTCCTGGTGGCTACACCTTC.

The J gene is TRBJ2-7, the V gene TRBV14; 9 nucleotides align to TRBD1. The CDR3 sequence is 15 residues long. Losses at the gene ends were 0 bases for V and 9 bases for J; bases not matched to a gene: 9. The V gene's germline CDR1 is SGHDN and CDR2 FVKESK. CDR3: CASSQDNWDRVGQYF. DNA for the CDR3: TGTGCCAGCAGCCAAGATAACTGGGACAGGGTCGGGCAGTACTTC.

This clonotype has at least ten counts. J is TRBJ2-7 and V is TRBV7-9; 10 bases fit TRBD1. The germline gives CDR1 SEHNR, CDR2 FQNEAQ (reference sequence). This CDR3 comprises 15 residues. The V and J ends lost 5 bases and 4 bases, in that order; junction bases with no gene match: 8. In DNA, the CDR3 is TGTGCCAGCAGCCCTCGGGACAGGGGTTTATACGAGCAGTACTTC. It is translated as CASSPRDRGLYEQYF.

This clonotype appeared many times. The V and J genes are TRBV2 and TRBJ1-4; TRBD1 aligns across 12 bases. Per germline, CDR1 SNHLY and CDR2 FYNNEI. The CDR3 covers 15 residues. The trim removed 6 bases at V and 7 bases at J, leaving 6 bases unmatched. The CDR3 nucleotides are TGTGCCAGCAGGCTTAGGGACAGGGGGCTTGAAAAACTGTTTTTT. It yields the protein CASRLRDRGLEKLFF.